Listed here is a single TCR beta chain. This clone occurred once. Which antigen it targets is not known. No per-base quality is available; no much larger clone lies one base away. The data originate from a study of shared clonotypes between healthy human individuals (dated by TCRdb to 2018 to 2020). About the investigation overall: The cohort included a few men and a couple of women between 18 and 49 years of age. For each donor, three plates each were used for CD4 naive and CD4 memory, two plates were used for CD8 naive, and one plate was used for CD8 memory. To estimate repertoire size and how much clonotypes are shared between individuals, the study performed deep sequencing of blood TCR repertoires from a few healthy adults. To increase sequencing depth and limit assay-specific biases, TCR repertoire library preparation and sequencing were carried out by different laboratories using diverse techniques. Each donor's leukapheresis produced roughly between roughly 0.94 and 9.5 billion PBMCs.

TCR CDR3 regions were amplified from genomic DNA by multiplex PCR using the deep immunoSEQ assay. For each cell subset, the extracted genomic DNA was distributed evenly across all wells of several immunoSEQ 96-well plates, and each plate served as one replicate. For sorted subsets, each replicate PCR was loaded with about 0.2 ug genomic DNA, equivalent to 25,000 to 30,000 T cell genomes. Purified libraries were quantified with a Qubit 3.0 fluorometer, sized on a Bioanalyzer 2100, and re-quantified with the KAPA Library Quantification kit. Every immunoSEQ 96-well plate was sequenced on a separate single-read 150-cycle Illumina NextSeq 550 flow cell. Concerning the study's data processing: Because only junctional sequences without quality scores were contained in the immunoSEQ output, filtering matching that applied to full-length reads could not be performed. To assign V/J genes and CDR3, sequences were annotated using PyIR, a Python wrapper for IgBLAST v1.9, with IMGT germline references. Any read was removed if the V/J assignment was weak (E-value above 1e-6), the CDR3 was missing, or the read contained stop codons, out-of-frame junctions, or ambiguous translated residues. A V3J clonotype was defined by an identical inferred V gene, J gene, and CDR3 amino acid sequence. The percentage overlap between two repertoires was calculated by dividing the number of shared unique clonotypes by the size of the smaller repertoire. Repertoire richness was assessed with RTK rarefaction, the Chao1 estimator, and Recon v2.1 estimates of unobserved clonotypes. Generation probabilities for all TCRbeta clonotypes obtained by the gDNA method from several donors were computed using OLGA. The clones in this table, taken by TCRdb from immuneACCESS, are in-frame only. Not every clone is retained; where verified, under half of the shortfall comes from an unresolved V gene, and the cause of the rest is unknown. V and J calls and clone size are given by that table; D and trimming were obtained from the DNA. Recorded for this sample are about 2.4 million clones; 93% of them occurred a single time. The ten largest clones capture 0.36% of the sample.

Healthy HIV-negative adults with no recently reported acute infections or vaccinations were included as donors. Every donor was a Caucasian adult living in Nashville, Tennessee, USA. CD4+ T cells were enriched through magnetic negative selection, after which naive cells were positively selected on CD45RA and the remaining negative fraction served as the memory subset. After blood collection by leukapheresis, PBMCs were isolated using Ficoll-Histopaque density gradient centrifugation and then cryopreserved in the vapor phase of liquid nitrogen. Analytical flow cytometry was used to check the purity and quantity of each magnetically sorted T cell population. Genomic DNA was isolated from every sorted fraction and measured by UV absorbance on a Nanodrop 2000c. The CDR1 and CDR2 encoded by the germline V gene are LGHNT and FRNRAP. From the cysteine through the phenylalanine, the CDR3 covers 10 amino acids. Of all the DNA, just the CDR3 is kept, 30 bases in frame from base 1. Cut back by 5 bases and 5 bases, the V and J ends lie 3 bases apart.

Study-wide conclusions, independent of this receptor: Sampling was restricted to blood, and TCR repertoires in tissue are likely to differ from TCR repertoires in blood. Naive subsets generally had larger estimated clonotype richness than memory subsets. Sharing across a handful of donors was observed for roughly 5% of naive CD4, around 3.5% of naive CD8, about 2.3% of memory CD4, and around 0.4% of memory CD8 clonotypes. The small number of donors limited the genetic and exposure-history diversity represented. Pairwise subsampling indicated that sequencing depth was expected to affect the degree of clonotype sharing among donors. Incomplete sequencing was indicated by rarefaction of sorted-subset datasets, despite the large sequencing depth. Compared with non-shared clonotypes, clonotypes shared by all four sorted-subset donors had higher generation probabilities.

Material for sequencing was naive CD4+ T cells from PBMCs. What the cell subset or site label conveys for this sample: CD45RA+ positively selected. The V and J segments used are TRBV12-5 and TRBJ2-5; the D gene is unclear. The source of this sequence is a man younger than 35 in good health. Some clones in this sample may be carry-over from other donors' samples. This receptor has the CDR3 CASGGETQYF. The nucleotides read TGTGCTAGTGGTGGGGAGACCCAGTACTTC.